The 7 T cell receptor beta chains below were found in one sample sequenced in a study of circulating tumor DNA in untreated peripheral T-cell lymphoma. Profiling relied on immunoSEQ multiplex PCR, and the TCRdb table lists in-frame clones only, not all of them. The sample has about 2,400 clones, approximately 78% seen once. The sequencing input was tumor tissue. All receptors derive from a human donor with peripheral T-cell lymphoma.

The chain combines TRBV5-1 with TRBJ1-4; TRBD1 is a possible D gene (5 bases). The CDR3 consists of 14 residues. Trimming took off 0 bases at V and 6 bases at J, with 9 bases between the two ends. The germline gives CDR1 SGHRS, CDR2 YFSETQ. DNA for the CDR3: TGCGCCAGCAGCTTGGCGGGGGGGTATGAAAAACTGTTTTTT. This codes for CASSLAGGYEKLFF.

The rearrangement uses TRBV23-1 and TRBJ1-4; unclear D gene. TRBV23-1 is designated an ORF whose function remains uncertain. This CDR3 comprises 15 residues. V was pared by 6 bases and J by 6 bases, with 17 bases between. DNA of the CDR3: TGCGCCAGCAGCCAAGCTGGAGTAGTAGATGAAAAACTGTTTTTT. This gives the protein CASSQAGVVDEKLFF.

The chain employs TRBV18 and TRBJ1-6, with TRBD1 matching over 9 bases. Per the germline V gene, CDR1 is KGHSH and CDR2 is LQKENI. The CDR3 is 16 amino acids. V shed 5 bases and J 7 bases; nucleotides not matched to a gene: 9. CDR3 DNA: TGTGCCAGCTCATTCGACAGGGGGGGCAGGAATTCACCCCTCCACTTT. Translating gives CASSFDRGGRNSPLHF.

This chain links TRBV11-3 with TRBJ2-1; the match to TRBD2 covers 8 bases. V shed 5 bases, J shed 4 bases, and the junction held 10 bases outside the gene matches. CDR1 SGHNT and CDR2 YENEEA come from the germline V gene. The CDR3 loop spans 16 amino acids. CDR3 sequence: CASSRGGVSQYNEQFF. Here the CDR3 DNA reads TGTGCCAGCAGCCGGGGGGGTGTAAGCCAATACAATGAGCAGTTCTTC.

This sequence joins TRBV15 and TRBJ1-1; unclear D gene. Germline CDR1 LNHNV, CDR2 YYDKDF (reference sequence). The CDR3 length is 15 residues. Trimming left V 4 bases short and J 1 base short, with 13 bases between. The CDR3 DNA reads TGTGCCACCAGCACTTTAGTCCAATCGAACACTGAAGCTTTCTTT. Translating it yields CATSTLVQSNTEAFF. Supplemented by reference TRBV15 and TRBJ1-1, the full variable domain reads DAMVIQNPRYQVTQFGKPVTLSCSQTLNHNVMYWYQQKSSQAPKLLFHYYDKDFNNEADTPDNFQSRRPNTSFCFLDIRSPGLGDTAMYLCATSTLVQSNTEAFFGQGTRLTVV.

The rearrangement uses TRBV11-3 and TRBJ2-5; no firm D call. The V gene's germline CDR1 is SGHNT and CDR2 YENEEA. The CDR3 spans 16 residues. The V gene lost 2 bases and the J gene lost 1 base, with 14 bases spanning the gap. As DNA, the CDR3 is TGTGCCAGCAGCTTAAAAGTTTCTAAGGCCCAAGAGACCCAGTACTTC. Protein product: CASSLKVSKAQETQYF.

V gene TRBV11-3 combines with J gene TRBJ1-5; D not certain. The CDR3 is 14 amino acids. Per germline, CDR1 SGHNT and CDR2 YENEEA. Trimming took 3 bases from V and 1 from J, leaving 7 bases between them. The CDR3 region has the DNA TGTGCCAGCAGCTTTGACACCAGCAATCAGCCCCAGCATTTT. Its protein product is CASSFDTSNQPQHF.